Following are 22 T cell receptor beta chains from one sample sequenced in a study of blood T cell repertoires in COVID-19. TCRdb's table, derived via immunoSEQ multiplex PCR, lists solely in-frame clones and lacks some. The sample has 150,000 to 200,000 clones, 70% to 90% seen once. The sequenced sample consisted of peripheral blood. Every receptor here comes from a man between 60 and 75 years old with active or convalescent COVID-19.

This chain joins TRBV3-1 (or the pseudogene TRBV3-2) and TRBJ2-7, with D maybe TRBD2 (5 bases). This CDR3 spans 12 amino acids. The V end was cut by 4 bases, the J end by 7 bases, with 11 bases between. Germline V lookup: CDR1 LGHDT, CDR2 YNNKEL (reference sequence). The CDR3 nucleotides read TGTGCCAGCAGCCTATGGACTGGTGAGCAGTACTTC. Protein: CASSLWTGEQYF.

V usage is TRBV11-1 and J usage is TRBJ2-3; 13 nucleotides match TRBD2. V was clipped by 3 bases and J by 1 base; unmatched bases: 1. The V gene's germline CDR1 is SGHAT and CDR2 FQDESV (reference sequence). This CDR3 is built from 16 residues. The CDR3 sequence is CASSFGTSGGTDTQYF. DNA for the CDR3: TGTGCCAGCAGCTTCGGGACTAGCGGGGGCACAGATACGCAGTATTTT.

The V and J genes are TRBV29-1 and TRBJ1-1; 7 nucleotides line up with TRBD1. The CDR3 covers 12 residues. Trimming cost V 6 bases and J 6 bases; bases outside gene matches: 7. CDR1 is SQVTM and CDR2 is ANQGSEA in the germline V gene. The CDR3 DNA reads TGCAGCGTCATTACAGGGGTTTCTGAAGCTTTCTTT. It yields the protein CSVITGVSEAFF.

This rearrangement joins TRBV18 to TRBJ2-7, with 9 nucleotides matching TRBD2. The CDR3 has 13 amino acids. Germline loops: CDR1 KGHSH, CDR2 LQKENI. Trimming took 2 bases from V and 9 from J; bases not matched to a gene: 5. CDR3 residues: CASSPGAGGPQYF. The CDR3, as DNA: TGTGCCAGCTCACCAGGGGCGGGGGGGCCGCAGTACTTC.

This chain links TRBV12-3 or TRBV12-4 with TRBJ1-1; D gene unclear. There are 13 residues in the CDR3. V was trimmed by 3 bases and J by 1 base, leaving 6 bases between them. This chain's CDR3 is CASSLYGNTEAFF. The CDR3 DNA sequence: TGTGCCAGCAGTTTGTACGGGAACACTGAAGCTTTCTTT.

The CDR3 coding sequence is TGTGCCAGCAGCGCGACATGGAACGATCAGCCCCAGCATTTT. It yields the protein CASSATWNDQPQHF. The J gene is TRBJ1-5, the V gene TRBV6-5; D ambiguous. CDR1 and CDR2 (germline): MNHEY, SVGAGI. The length of the CDR3 is 14 residues. V was clipped by 6 bases and J by 5 bases, with 14 bases between them.

The genes are TRBV7-9 and TRBJ1-2, with D unresolved. This CDR3 has 18 residues. Germline CDR1 and CDR2: SEHNR and FQNEAQ (reference sequence). V lost 5 bases and J 0 bases, leaving 22 bases between the germline ends. The chain's CDR3 is CASSPGPRGGTPNYGYTF. Written as DNA, the CDR3 is TGTGCCAGCAGCCCTGGTCCGCGAGGAGGAACCCCTAACTATGGCTACACCTTC. The whole variable domain, filled in from reference TRBV7-9 and TRBJ1-2, reads DTGVSQNPRHKITKRGQNVTFRCDPISEHNRLYWYRQTLGQGPEFLTYFQNEAQLEKSRLLSDRFSAERPKGSFSTLEIQRTEQGDSAMYLCASSPGPRGGTPNYGYTFGSGTRLTVV.

The J gene is TRBJ2-3, the V gene TRBV25-1, with 11 bases matching TRBD2. Germline lookup yields CDR1 MGHDK and CDR2 SYGVNS. CDR3 length: 16 residues. The ends lost 5 bases at V and 5 bases at J; junction bases unmatched: 9. CDR3 DNA sequence: TGTGCCAGCAGTTCTATCCTAGCGGGGGGCAGAGATACGCAGTATTTT. Its translation is CASSSILAGGRDTQYF.

The CDR3 DNA reads as TGTGCCAGCACCCCGGGGAAGGCGATCTATGGCTACACCTTC. As protein: CASTPGKAIYGYTF. The rearrangement links TRBV3-1 (or the pseudogene TRBV3-2) to TRBJ1-2; D unclear. V lost 7 bases and J lost 4, with 16 bases in between. CDR3 length: 14 residues. Germline CDR1 reads LGHDT; CDR2 reads YNNKEL (reference sequence).

The rearrangement uses TRBV3-1 (or the pseudogene TRBV3-2) and TRBJ2-5; the match to TRBD1 covers 7 bases. Germline CDR1 is LGHDT and CDR2 is YNNKEL (reference sequence). This CDR3 contains 17 residues. The V segment lost 2 bases and the J segment 3 bases; nucleotides outside the gene matches: 12. Here the CDR3 reads CASSQPPRGITEETQYF. For the CDR3, the DNA is TGTGCCAGCAGCCAACCCCCCAGGGGGATAACGGAAGAGACCCAGTACTTC.

CDR3 sequence (DNA): TGTGCCAGCAGCGTAGCAGGAGGGGCAAACACCATATATTTT. Its translation is CASSVAGGANTIYF. The V and J genes are TRBV9 and TRBJ1-3; tentative D call: TRBD1 (5 bases). Between the trimmed V and J ends, which lost 0 bases and 6 bases, there was a span of 10 bases. The germline gives CDR1 SGDLS, CDR2 YYNGEE. The CDR3 extends over 14 amino acids.

This clone was seen a few times. The chain recombines TRBV3-1 (or the pseudogene TRBV3-2) with TRBJ2-1, with D tentatively TRBD2 (6 bases). This CDR3 spans 15 amino acids. Trimming stripped 1 base from V and 3 bases from J, with 10 bases between. In germline, CDR1 is LGHDT, CDR2 YNNKEL (reference sequence). As DNA, the CDR3 is TGTGCCAGCAGCCAAGGACTAGGAATCTACAATGAGCAGTTCTTC. It is translated as CASSQGLGIYNEQFF.

The rearrangement joins TRBV5-5 to TRBJ2-7; 7 bases are a match to TRBD1. Germline assignment: CDR1 SGHKS and CDR2 YYEKEE (reference sequence). The CDR3 has 15 amino acids. V lost 3 bases to trimming and J lost 2 bases; unmatched junction nucleotides: 8. The CDR3 sequence: CASSSWTGLTYEQYF. DNA of the CDR3: TGTGCCAGCAGCTCCTGGACAGGTCTGACCTACGAGCAGTACTTC.

Points on this clone: The junction departs from the called germline gene at one end, perhaps through a read error. Other DNA sequences of this sample code for an identical CDR3. The chain couples TRBV19 to TRBJ1-3; D may be TRBD1 (6 bases). The CDR3 runs 13 residues. CDR1 and CDR2 (germline): LNHDA, SQIVND (reference sequence). CDR3 protein: CASSTGTGNTIYF. In nucleotides, the CDR3 is TGTGCCAGCAGTACAGGGACTGGAAACACCATATATTTT.

V usage is TRBV7-9 and J usage is TRBJ2-2; D is perhaps TRBD2 (7 bases). V was shortened by 5 bases and J by 5 bases, with 15 bases between the two germline ends. This CDR3 comprises 15 residues. The germline V gene encodes CDR1 SEHNR and CDR2 FQNEAQ (reference sequence). CDR3 sequence (DNA): TGTGCCAGCAGCCCCGGGGGGCAAGGGACCGGGGAGCTGTTTTTT. This translates into CASSPGGQGTGELFF.

V usage is TRBV15 and J usage is TRBJ1-3; no definite D call. CDR3 length: 14 residues. Trimming shortened V by 3 bases and J by 0 bases, and 6 bases separated the two germline ends. Germline V lookup: CDR1 LNHNV, CDR2 YYDKDF (reference sequence). This chain's CDR3 is CATSRSSSGNTIYF. CDR3 bases: TGTGCCACCAGCAGGTCCAGCTCTGGAAACACCATATATTTT.

V usage is TRBV7-9 and J usage is TRBJ2-1, with D uncertain. V lost 4 bases to trimming and J lost 1 base, with 14 bases between them. Germline CDR1 and CDR2: SEHNR and FQNEAQ (reference sequence). The CDR3 spans 16 residues. The CDR3 sequence is CASSSRSGGSYNEQFF. CDR3 nucleotide sequence: TGTGCCAGCAGCTCAAGATCAGGTGGTTCCTACAATGAGCAGTTCTTC.

A note on this clone: Other nucleotide sequences from this sample produce the same CDR3. The chain is built from TRBV3-1 (or the pseudogene TRBV3-2) and TRBJ1-5, with no clear D. This CDR3 has 12 amino acids. Germline CDR1 reads LGHDT; CDR2 reads YNNKEL (reference sequence). Trimming took 1 base from V and 6 from J, leaving 4 bases between them. CDR3 coding DNA: TGTGCCAGCAGCCAAGTCGGTCAGCCCCAGCATTTT. This encodes CASSQVGQPQHF.

The rearrangement uses TRBV7-6 and TRBJ2-2, with 10 bases aligning to TRBD2. Looked up from germline, CDR1 is SGHVS and CDR2 is FNYEAQ. V gave up 4 bases and J gave up 0 bases; unmatched junction bases: 8. The CDR3 is 18 amino acids. The CDR3 sequence: CASSSRVAGGTNTGELFF. CDR3 sequence (DNA): TGTGCCAGCAGCTCAAGGGTAGCGGGGGGAACGAACACCGGGGAGCTGTTTTTT. Variable domain in full (rest from reference TRBV7-6 and TRBJ2-2): GAGVSQSPRYKVTKRGQDVALRCDPISGHVSLYWYRQALGQGPEFLTYFNYEAQQDKSGLPNDRFSAERPEGSISTLTIQRTEQRDSAMYRCASSSRVAGGTNTGELFFGEGSRLTVL.

This chain uses TRBV19 with TRBJ1-2; the D is unclear. The ends were cut back, 6 bases at V and 6 bases at J, with 11 bases in the middle. This CDR3 has 12 residues. CDR1 LNHDA and CDR2 SQIVND come from the germline V gene (reference sequence). The CDR3 DNA sequence: TGTGCCAGTAGGGGAGACTACCATGGCTACACCTTC. Its translation: CASRGDYHGYTF.

This clone came up a few times. The CDR3 coding sequence is TGCGCCAGCAGCCAATTCCTTTCCGGGGAGCTGTTTTTT. Translated: CASSQFLSGELFF. V and J are TRBV4-1 and TRBJ2-2; D not certain. Germline V gives CDR1 MGHRA, CDR2 YSYEKL. The CDR3 loop spans 13 amino acids. With 2 bases removed from V and 6 bases from J, the gap between germline ends came to 7 bases.

This chain connects TRBV6-1 to TRBJ1-5; maybe TRBD1 (5 bases). Deletions cut 3 bases from V and 0 bases from J, with 9 bases between. The CDR3 loop spans 15 amino acids. Per germline, CDR1 MNHNS and CDR2 SASEGT. The DNA of the CDR3 is TGTGCCAGCAGTGAGGGGGGTTATAGCAATCAGCCCCAGCATTTT. It is translated as CASSEGGYSNQPQHF.